A single T cell receptor (beta chain) is shown here with its context. The antigen is not known. Some clones are missing from TCRdb's copy, which holds only in-frame ones; the method was immunoSEQ multiplex PCR. The sample lists about 60,000 clones; under 85% were seen once. The sample originates from a study of a mutant IDH1 vaccine in newly diagnosed glioma. Study details: At weeks 1, 3, 5, 7, 11, 15, 19 and 23, patients received a vaccination, eight in all. Most patients had radiochemotherapy with temozolomide before enrollment; others had one alone. The sex distribution of treated patients was about 60% male and roughly 40% female, with a mean age of approximately 40 years.

J lost 6 bases, V lost 3 bases, and 9 bases had no gene match. CDR3 size: 16 residues. Germline V gene lookup returns CDR1 MNHEY and CDR2 SMNVEV (reference sequence). Time point reported: week 11, during vaccination. Every single dose of the vaccine, 300 ug of mutant IDH1 20-mer peptide, came with topical imiquimod. The study enrolled donors with new WHO grade 3 or 4 IDH1-mutant, ATRX-lost astrocytomas. The chain carries TRBV27 and TRBJ2-2; TRBD1 agrees at 8 bases. The sequence was collected from a man aged 25 to 45 with glioma. The specimen was PBMCs, collected from a glioma patient whose treatment included an IDH1 peptide vaccine. The DNA of the CDR3 is TGTGCCAGCAGTTTTCGGACAGGGTTTAACGCCGGGGAGCTGTTTTTT. This codes for CASSFRTGFNAGELFF.